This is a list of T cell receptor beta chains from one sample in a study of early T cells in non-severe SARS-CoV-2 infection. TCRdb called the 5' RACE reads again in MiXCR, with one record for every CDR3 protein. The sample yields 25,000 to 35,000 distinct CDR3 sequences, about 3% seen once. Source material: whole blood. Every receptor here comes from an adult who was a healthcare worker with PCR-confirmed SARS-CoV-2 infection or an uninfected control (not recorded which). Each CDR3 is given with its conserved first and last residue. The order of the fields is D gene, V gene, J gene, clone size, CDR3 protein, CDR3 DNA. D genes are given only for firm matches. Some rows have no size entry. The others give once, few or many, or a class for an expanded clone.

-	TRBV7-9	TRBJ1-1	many	CASSARSGGTAEAFF	TGTGCCAGCAGCGCTAGAAGTGGGGGGACTGCTGAAGCTTTCTTT
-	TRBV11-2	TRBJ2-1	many	CASSLDNRAIAYNEQFF	TGTGCCAGCAGCTTAGACAACAGGGCTATCGCCTACAATGAGCAGTTCTTC
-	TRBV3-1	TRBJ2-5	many	CASSQGWTQYF	TGTGCCAGCAGCCAGGGCTGGACCCAGTACTTC
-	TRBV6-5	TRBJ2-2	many	CASSRLGGNTGELFF	TGTGCCAGCAGCCGCCTGGGGGGGAACACCGGGGAGCTGTTTTTT
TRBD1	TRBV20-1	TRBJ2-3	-	CSADPTGARTDTQYF	TGCAGTGCCGATCCGACAGGGGCCCGCACAGATACGCAGTATTTT
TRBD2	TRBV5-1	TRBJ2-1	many	CASSTIAGGRLEEFF	TGCGCCAGCAGCACCATAGCGGGGGGGCGTCTCGAAGAGTTCTTC
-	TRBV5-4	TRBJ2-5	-	CASSPERQQETQYF	TGTGCCAGCAGCCCCGAAAGACAGCAAGAGACCCAGTACTTC
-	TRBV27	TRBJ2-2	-	CASRPSSALGTGELFF	TGTGCCAGCAGACCTAGTTCGGCCCTGGGCACCGGGGAGCTGTTTTTT
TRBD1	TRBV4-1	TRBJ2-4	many	CASSQALTGSKNIQYF	TGCGCCAGCAGCCAAGCCTTGACAGGGTCCAAAAACATTCAGTACTTC
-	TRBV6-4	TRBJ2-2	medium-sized	CASRVTARTGELFF	TGTGCCAGCAGAGTGACAGCTCGAACCGGGGAGCTGTTTTTT
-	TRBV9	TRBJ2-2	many	CASSVGLNTGELFF	TGTGCCAGCAGCGTAGGGTTGAACACCGGGGAGCTGTTTTTT
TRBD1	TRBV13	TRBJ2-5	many	CASSLYVRGIETQYF	TGTGCCAGCAGCTTATATGTCAGGGGGATAGAGACCCAGTACTTC
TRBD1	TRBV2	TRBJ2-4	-	CASRDTGSGTGLAKNIQYF	TGTGCCAGCAGAGACACAGGATCCGGGACAGGGTTAGCCAAAAACATTCAGTACTTC
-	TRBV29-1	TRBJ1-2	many	CSVNSGAGYTF	TGCAGCGTTAATTCGGGGGCCGGCTACACCTTC
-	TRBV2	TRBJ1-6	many	CASSPGTAYNSPLHF	TGTGCCAGCAGTCCCGGGACGGCCTATAATTCACCCCTCCACTTT
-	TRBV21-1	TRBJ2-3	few	CASSKVCQVPDTQYF	TGTGCCAGCAGCAAAGTGTGTCAAGTCCCAGATACGCAGTATTTT
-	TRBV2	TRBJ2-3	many	CASREAPWTDTQYF	TGTGCCAGCAGGGAAGCTCCTTGGACAGATACGCAGTATTTT
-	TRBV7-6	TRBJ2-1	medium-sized	CASSRTGLPSYNEQFF	TGTGCCAGCAGCCGTACAGGGCTCCCTTCCTACAATGAGCAGTTCTTC
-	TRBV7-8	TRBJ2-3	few	CASSEAGPTDTQYF	TGTGCCAGCAGCGAGGCGGGGCCCACAGATACGCAGTATTTT
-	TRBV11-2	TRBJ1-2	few	CASSLAGAGGYTF	TGTGCCAGCAGCTTAGCGGGCGCCGGGGGCTACACCTTC
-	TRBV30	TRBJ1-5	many	CAWSLYRGQPQHF	TGTGCCTGGAGCCTCTATCGGGGACAGCCCCAGCATTTT
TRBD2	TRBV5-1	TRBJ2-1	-	CASSATSGAYNEQFF	TGCGCCAGCAGCGCGACTAGCGGGGCGTACAATGAGCAGTTCTTC
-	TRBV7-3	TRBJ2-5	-	CASSFTPGPQETQYF	TGTGCCAGCAGCTTCACGCCAGGGCCCCAAGAGACCCAGTACTTC
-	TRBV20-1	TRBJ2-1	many	CSAKSGDPSSYNEQFF	TGCAGTGCTAAATCAGGGGACCCCAGCTCCTACAATGAGCAGTTCTTC
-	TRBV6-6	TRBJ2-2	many	CASSYRGRTGELFF	TGTGCCAGCAGTTACCGGGGGCGTACCGGGGAGCTGTTTTTT
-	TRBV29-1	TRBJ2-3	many	CSVELGRMTDTQYF	TGCAGCGTTGAATTGGGGCGTATGACAGATACGCAGTATTTT
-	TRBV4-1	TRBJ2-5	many	CASSQDGTRRAGETQYF	TGCGCCAGCAGCCAAGATGGGACACGAAGAGCCGGGGAGACCCAGTACTTC
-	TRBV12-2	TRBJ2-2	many	CASRRTTANTGELFF	TGTGCAAGTCGCCGGACGACGGCGAACACCGGGGAGCTGTTTTTT
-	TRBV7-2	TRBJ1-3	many	CASSLVGLDGNTIYF	TGTGCCAGCAGCTTAGTGGGTCTCGATGGAAACACCATATATTTT
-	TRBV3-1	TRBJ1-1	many	CASSQVPTNTEAFF	TGTGCCAGCAGCCAAGTTCCCACGAACACTGAAGCTTTCTTT
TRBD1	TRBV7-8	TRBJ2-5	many	CASSIRDRVQETQYF	TGTGCCAGCAGCATACGGGACAGGGTACAAGAGACCCAGTACTTC
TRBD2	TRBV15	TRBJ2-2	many	CATSRDPLSRGGTGELFF	TGTGCCACCAGCAGAGACCCCTTAAGTCGCGGGGGGACCGGGGAGCTGTTTTTT
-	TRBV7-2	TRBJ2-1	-	CASSLGVREQFF	TGTGCCAGCAGCTTAGGCGTGCGCGAGCAGTTCTTC
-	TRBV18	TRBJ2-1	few	CASSPLVRDDEQFF	TGTGCCAGCTCACCACTAGTCAGGGACGATGAGCAGTTCTTC
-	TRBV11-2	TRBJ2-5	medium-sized	CASMLVGDPIFLETQYF	TGTGCCAGCATGCTTGTCGGGGATCCGATTTTTCTAGAGACCCAGTACTTC
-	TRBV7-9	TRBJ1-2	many	CASSFGYDYGYTF	TGTGCCAGCAGCTTTGGGTACGACTATGGCTACACCTTC
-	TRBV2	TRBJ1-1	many	CASRNDRNTEAFF	TGTGCCAGCAGGAACGACAGGAACACTGAAGCTTTCTTT
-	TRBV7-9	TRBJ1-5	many	CASSVQGNNQPQHF	TGTGCCAGCAGCGTTCAGGGGAACAATCAGCCCCAGCATTTT
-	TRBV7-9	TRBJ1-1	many	CASSLVGGANTEAFF	TGTGCCAGCAGCTTAGTCGGTGGGGCGAACACTGAAGCTTTCTTT
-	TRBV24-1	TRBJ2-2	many	CATSVMSGPGELFF	TGTGCCACCAGTGTTATGTCCGGGCCCGGGGAGCTGTTTTTT
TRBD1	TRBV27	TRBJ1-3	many	CASSSTGGIRGNTIYF	TGTGCCAGCAGTTCCACAGGGGGAATACGTGGAAACACCATATATTTT
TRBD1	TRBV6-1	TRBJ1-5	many	CASVLLQGHQPQHF	TGTGCCAGCGTATTACTACAGGGGCATCAGCCCCAGCATTTT
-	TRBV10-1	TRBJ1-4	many	CASSEGTSEKLFF	TGCGCCAGCAGTGAAGGGACATCTGAAAAACTGTTTTTT
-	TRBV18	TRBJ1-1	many	CASSPLTVRVSTEAFF	TGTGCCAGCTCACCACTTACCGTCAGGGTAAGCACTGAAGCTTTCTTT
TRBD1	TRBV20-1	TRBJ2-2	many	CSAPGQGSITGELFF	TGCAGTGCCCCCGGACAGGGGTCGATCACCGGGGAGCTGTTTTTT
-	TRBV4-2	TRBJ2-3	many	CASSQETQVSTDTQYF	TGTGCCAGCAGCCAAGAAACACAGGTTAGCACAGATACGCAGTATTTT
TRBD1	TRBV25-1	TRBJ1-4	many	CASSENRDRSNSGNEKLFF	TGTGCCAGCAGTGAGAACCGGGACAGGTCTAATAGTGGTAATGAAAAACTGTTTTTT
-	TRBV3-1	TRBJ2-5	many	CASSQDVGQGRETQYF	TGTGCCAGCAGCCAAGATGTGGGTCAAGGAAGGGAGACCCAGTACTTC
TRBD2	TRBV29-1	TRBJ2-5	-	CSVEEVSGQETQYF	TGCAGCGTTGAAGAGGTTAGCGGGCAAGAGACCCAGTACTTC
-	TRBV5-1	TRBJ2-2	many	CASSLTNNGGRTGELFF	TGCGCCAGCAGCCTGACTAACAACGGGGGAAGGACCGGGGAGCTGTTTTTT
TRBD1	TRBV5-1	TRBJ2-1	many	CASSPPDRDEQFF	TGCGCCAGCAGCCCTCCGGACAGGGATGAGCAGTTCTTC
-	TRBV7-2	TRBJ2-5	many	CASSLAGRRETQYF	TGTGCCAGCAGCTTAGCGGGCAGGAGGGAGACCCAGTACTTC
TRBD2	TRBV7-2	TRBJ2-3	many	CASSLQRGSTDTQYF	TGTGCCAGCAGCTTGCAGCGGGGTAGCACAGATACGCAGTATTTT